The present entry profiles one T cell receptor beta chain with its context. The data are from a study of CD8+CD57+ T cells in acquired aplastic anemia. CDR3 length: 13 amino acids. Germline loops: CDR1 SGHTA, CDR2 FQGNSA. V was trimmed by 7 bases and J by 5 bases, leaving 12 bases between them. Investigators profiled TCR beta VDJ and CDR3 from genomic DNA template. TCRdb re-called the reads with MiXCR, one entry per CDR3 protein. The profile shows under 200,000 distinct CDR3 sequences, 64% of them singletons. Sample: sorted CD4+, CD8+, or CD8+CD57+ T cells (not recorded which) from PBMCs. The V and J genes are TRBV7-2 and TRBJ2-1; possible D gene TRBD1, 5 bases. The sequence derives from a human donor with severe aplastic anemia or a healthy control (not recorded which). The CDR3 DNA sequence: TGTGCCAGCAACTATGGGGCTGACAATGAGCAGTTCTTC. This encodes CASNYGADNEQFF.